This entry lists 20 T cell receptor beta chains sequenced from one sample in a study of T cell repertoires in cytomegalovirus infection. Each CDR3 protein gets one entry after TCRdb re-called the reads with MiXCR. The sample gives roughly 230,000 distinct CDR3 sequences, around 15% of which show up once; approximately 51% is in the top ten. Sequenced material: CD8+ T cells from PBMCs. Receptor source: a human donor in good health (CMV status not recorded). Some clones in this sample may be carry-over from other donors' samples.

This clonotype was observed a handful of times. CDR3 sequence (DNA): TGTGCCAGCAGCCTTGGACAGGGGGCTTCACCCCTCCACTTT. Its protein is CASSLGQGASPLHF. The genes are TRBV5-6 and TRBJ1-6; 11 nucleotides match TRBD1. Germline loops: CDR1 SGHDT, CDR2 YYEEEE. This CDR3 spans 14 amino acids. The ends lost 4 bases at V and 9 bases at J; junction bases unmatched: 3.

This clonotype was counted ten times or more. One end of the junction is discordant with germline, which a read error may explain. This chain joins TRBV7-7 and TRBJ2-5, with 7 bases matching TRBD1. CDR1 and CDR2 (germline): SSHAT, FNYEAQ (reference sequence). This CDR3 region has 13 residues. This CDR3 is CASSRRGPETQYF. The CDR3 DNA reads TGTGCTAGCAGCAGAAGGGGGCCGGAGACCCAGTACTTC.

This clonotype was counted at least ten times. This chain connects TRBV4-2 to TRBJ2-1; the D is unclear. CDR3 length equals 17 residues. Germline V lookup: CDR1 LGHNA, CDR2 YNFKEQ. The V end was cut by 0 bases, the J end by 5 bases, with 17 bases between. CDR3 amino acids: CASSQDTAAGHNNEQFF. DNA of the CDR3: TGTGCCAGCAGCCAAGATACTGCAGCCGGGCACAACAATGAGCAGTTCTTC.

The chain carries TRBV12-3 or TRBV12-4 and TRBJ1-3; D not certain. The CDR3 has 16 residues. Trimming pared 1 base from V and 0 bases from J, leaving 10 bases between. The CDR3 DNA follows: TGTGCCAGCAGTTTAGTGCCATTTCCCTCTGGAAACACCATATATTTT. This codes for CASSLVPFPSGNTIYF.

This chain uses TRBV28 with TRBJ2-1, with a possible D match to TRBD1 (6 bases). The CDR3 has 13 amino acids. Germline V gene data show CDR1 as MDHEN and CDR2 as SYDVKM. V was pared by 4 bases and J by 5 bases, with 9 bases between. The DNA of the CDR3 is TGTGCCAGCAGTTCACAGGGCCACAATGAGCAGTTCTTC. This sequence encodes CASSSQGHNEQFF.

This clonotype was seen only a few times. The chain uses TRBV6-5 and TRBJ1-1, with 8 bases that match TRBD1. The ends lost 5 bases at V and 5 bases at J; junction bases unmatched: 10. CDR3 size: 15 residues. Germline-derived CDR1 and CDR2 are MNHEY and SVGAGI. CDR3 sequence (DNA): TGTGCCAGCAGTGGACAGGGAAGATCGGAAACTGAAGCTTTCTTT. Protein: CASSGQGRSETEAFF.

This clonotype occurred a few times. The chain employs TRBV29-1 and TRBJ2-2, with D hard to call. Trimming stripped 4 bases from V and 1 base from J, with 4 bases between. Germline CDR1 and CDR2: SQVTM and ANQGSEA. There are 12 residues in the CDR3. The CDR3 protein is CSVVLNTGELFF. CDR3 nucleotide sequence: TGCAGCGTTGTGCTGAACACCGGGGAGCTGTTTTTT.

This clonotype has at least ten counts. The rearrangement joins TRBV6-1 to TRBJ2-5; 7 bases match TRBD1. The germline V gene encodes CDR1 MNHNS and CDR2 SASEGT. This CDR3 has 14 residues. The J segment lost 6 bases and the V segment lost 2 bases, leaving 6 bases of the junction unmatched. The CDR3 DNA follows: TGTGCCAGCAGTGAAAAGGGGGCGTCAAAGACCCAGTACTTC. This gives the protein CASSEKGASKTQYF.

This clonotype has more than one count but fewer than ten. This chain links TRBV20-1 with TRBJ2-3; D remains ambiguous. From germline, CDR1 is DFQATT and CDR2 SNEGSKA (reference sequence). This CDR3 region has 13 residues. V lost 8 bases, J lost 0 bases, and 12 bases lay in between. CDR3 DNA: TGCAGTCCCGGTAACCCTAGCACAGATACGCAGTATTTT. It codes for CSPGNPSTDTQYF.

V and J are TRBV29-1 and TRBJ2-2; D may correspond to TRBD1 or TRBD2 (5 bases each). The CDR3 totals 17 residues. Germline V gene sequence: CDR1 SQVTM, CDR2 ANQGSEA. The V and J ends lost 1 base and 2 bases respectively, with 17 bases between them. DNA of the CDR3: TGCAGCGTTGAAGGGAAGGGGAGTGCGCCTAACACCGGGGAGCTGTTTTTT. Encoded protein: CSVEGKGSAPNTGELFF.

This clonotype came up a few times. The chain is built from TRBV7-9 and TRBJ2-5; 9 bases map to TRBD1. The V gene's germline CDR1 is SEHNR and CDR2 FQNEAQ (reference sequence). Germline trimming cut 5 bases from V and 2 bases from J; bases unmatched to any gene: 6. This CDR3 region has 15 residues. The CDR3: CASSTHRGPQETQYF. The CDR3, as DNA: TGTGCCAGCAGCACTCACAGGGGGCCTCAAGAGACCCAGTACTTC.

This clonotype was observed a handful of times. The chain carries TRBV7-6 and TRBJ1-6; D gene ambiguous. Trimming removed 8 bases at V and 7 bases at J, with 12 bases between. Germline V lookup: CDR1 SGHVS, CDR2 FNYEAQ. The CDR3 is made up of 13 amino acids. The CDR3 sequence is CASGPGLNSPLHF. CDR3 sequence (DNA): TGTGCCAGCGGCCCGGGGTTAAATTCACCCCTCCACTTT. Drawing the rest from reference TRBV7-6 and TRBJ1-6, the complete variable domain is GAGVSQSPRYKVTKRGQDVALRCDPISGHVSLYWYRQALGQGPEFLTYFNYEAQQDKSGLPNDRFSAERPEGSISTLTIQRTEQRDSAMYRCASGPGLNSPLHFGNGTRLTVT.

The table lists this clonotype with a few counts. The V and J genes are TRBV27 and TRBJ2-1; 8 positions match TRBD2. Germline trimming cut 2 bases from V and 5 bases from J; bases unmatched to any gene: 5. CDR1 MNHEY and CDR2 SMNVEV come from the germline V gene (reference sequence). The CDR3 runs to 15 residues. CDR3 amino acids: CASSLSGGDNNEQFF. The CDR3 coding sequence is TGTGCCAGCAGTTTAAGCGGGGGAGATAACAATGAGCAGTTCTTC.

The gene calls are TRBV27 and TRBJ2-3; 8 nucleotides match TRBD2. CDR3 length equals 16 residues. The V gene's germline CDR1 is MNHEY and CDR2 SMNVEV (reference sequence). V was clipped by 7 bases and J by 3 bases; unmatched bases: 12. CDR3 region: CASTTGGAPSTDTQYF. The CDR3 DNA is TGTGCCAGCACCACGGGGGGGGCGCCTTCGACAGATACGCAGTATTTT.

This clonotype showed up many times. The chain combines TRBV28 with TRBJ2-7; TRBD1 might be the D (6 bases). The CDR3 loop spans 19 amino acids. V lost 6 bases, J lost 4 bases, and 31 bases lay in between. Germline V lookup: CDR1 MDHEN, CDR2 SYDVKM. The CDR3 DNA reads TGTGCCAGCAGCACTTCCACGCTGGCAGGGGTTGCAATTTGGTACGAGCAGTACTTC. Translated: CASSTSTLAGVAIWYEQYF.

This clonotype was detected only a few times. The V gene is TRBV28, the J gene TRBJ1-2; TRBD1 matches 8 bases. This CDR3 region has 14 residues. In germline, CDR1 is MDHEN, CDR2 SYDVKM. The ends lost 5 bases at V and 3 bases at J; junction bases unmatched: 5. The CDR3 DNA reads as TGTGCCAGCAGTCCTCAGGGGGCGCACTATGGCTACACCTTC. This encodes CASSPQGAHYGYTF.

Only a few counts were recorded for this clonotype. The chain employs TRBV19 and TRBJ2-1; possible D gene TRBD2, 5 bases. Trimming stripped 7 bases from V and 1 base from J, with 14 bases between. The CDR3 is 15 residues long. Germline V gene sequence: CDR1 LNHDA, CDR2 SQIVND (reference sequence). The CDR3 reads CASTSSGSSYNEQFF. As DNA, the CDR3 is TGTGCCAGTACCTCCAGCGGCAGTTCCTACAATGAGCAGTTCTTC.

This clonotype was recorded at least ten times. The CDR3 here is CSVEDRDRGYRNYGYTF. CDR3 in DNA: TGCAGCGTTGAAGACAGGGACAGGGGATATCGTAACTATGGCTACACCTTC. The gene calls are TRBV29-1 and TRBJ1-2; 10 nucleotides match TRBD1. The germline V gene encodes CDR1 SQVTM and CDR2 ANQGSEA. V shed 0 bases, J shed 1 base, and the junction held 8 bases outside the gene matches. The CDR3 is made up of 17 amino acids.

This clonotype occurred many times. The chain recombines TRBV7-9 with TRBJ2-1, with TRBD2 identical over 8 bases. Germline CDR1 reads SEHNR; CDR2 reads FQNEAQ (reference sequence). V trimming: 4 bases; J trimming: 1 base; junction bases outside the gene matches: 9. The CDR3 consists of 17 residues. CDR3 protein: CASSSPAGGRSYNEQFF. The DNA of the CDR3 is TGTGCCAGCAGCTCACCCGCGGGGGGCCGTTCCTACAATGAGCAGTTCTTC. Using reference TRBV7-9 and TRBJ2-1 for the parts outside the CDR3, the full variable domain is DTGVSQNPRHKITKRGQNVTFRCDPISEHNRLYWYRQTLGQGPEFLTYFQNEAQLEKSRLLSDRFSAERPKGSFSTLEIQRTEQGDSAMYLCASSSPAGGRSYNEQFFGPGTRLTVL.

This clonotype came up many times. The V and J genes are TRBV7-8 and TRBJ2-3, with 12 bases identical to TRBD2. Germline V gives CDR1 SGHVS, CDR2 FQNEAQ. The CDR3 is made up of 17 amino acids. After removal of 4 bases from V and 1 base from J, the junction contained 6 bases not matched to a gene. CDR3 region: CASSSRLAGVRTDTQYF. CDR3 sequence (DNA): TGTGCCAGCAGCTCCAGACTAGCGGGGGTCCGCACAGATACGCAGTATTTT. Full variable domain (outside the CDR3, taken from reference TRBV7-8 and TRBJ2-3): GAGVSQSPRYKVAKRGQDVALRCDPISGHVSLFWYQQALGQGPEFLTYFQNEAQLDKSGLPSDRFFAERPEGSVSTLKIQRTQQEDSAVYLCASSSRLAGVRTDTQYFGPGTRLTVL.